Included here is one T cell receptor beta chain sequence, with context. What it recognizes is unknown. TCRdb's table, derived via immunoSEQ multiplex PCR, lists solely in-frame clones and lacks some. Counted here are 55,000 to 70,000 clones, 80% to 90% occurring once; the ten biggest clones make up 11%. This CDR3 has 18 amino acids. Trimming took 8 bases from V and 0 from J; bases not matched to a gene: 13. Germline V lookup: CDR1 SNHLY, CDR2 FYNNEI. This record comes from a study of lymphopenia after photon versus proton radiotherapy. Study results and caveats: Post-nadir diversity loss with photons came from oligoclonal expansion, particularly CD8+ Temra cells. Proton therapy kept repertoires fairly stable, unlike photons, which gained effector/memory cells.

The receptor was isolated from a man older than 75 with esophageal cancer. Source: peripheral blood, taken from a patient treated with proton-based radiotherapy. The chain employs TRBV2 and TRBJ2-6, with 7 bases aligning to TRBD2. The DNA of the CDR3 is TGTGCCAGCCGGGCATGGCTAGCGGAAATCTCTGGGGCCAACGTCCTGACTTTC. As protein: CASRAWLAEISGANVLTF.